The 10 T cell receptor beta chains below were found in one sample sequenced in a study of shared clonotypes between healthy human individuals. Profiling relied on immunoSEQ multiplex PCR, and the TCRdb table lists in-frame clones only, not all of them. Here the sample spans about 1 million clones, roughly 70% being singletons. The sample was memory CD4+ T cells sorted from blood. Subset noted: CD45RA-negative fraction. These receptors all stem from a man younger than 35 in good health.

The chain uses TRBV5-1 and TRBJ1-2; 8 nucleotides align to TRBD1. The length of the CDR3 is 14 residues. V shed 0 bases and J 5 bases; nucleotides not matched to a gene: 3. Germline V gives CDR1 SGHRS, CDR2 YFSETQ. The CDR3 DNA sequence: TGCGCCAGCAGCTTGGAGGGACAGGCTTATGGCTACACCTTC. Translating gives CASSLEGQAYGYTF.

The chain employs TRBV25-1 and TRBJ2-5; tentatively, D is TRBD1 (6 bases). CDR1 and CDR2 from the germline V gene are MGHDK and SYGVNS. The V end was cut by 3 bases, the J end by 3 bases, with 14 bases between. The CDR3 has 15 residues. As DNA, the CDR3 is TGTGCCAGCAGTGATTTGGGGGCAGGTAAAGAGACCCAGTACTTC. Translated: CASSDLGAGKETQYF. The variable domain in full, completed from reference TRBV25-1 and TRBJ2-5, reads EADIYQTPRYLVIGTGKKITLECSQTMGHDKMYWYQQDPGMELHLIHYSYGVNSTEKGDLSSESTVSRIRTEHFPLTLESARPSHTSQYLCASSDLGAGKETQYFGPGTRLLVL.

The chain has TRBV10-3 and TRBJ1-6; 8 nucleotides agree with TRBD1. CDR1 and CDR2 from the germline V gene are ENHRY and SYGVKD. The CDR3 is made up of 15 amino acids. With V trimmed by 5 bases and J by 5 bases, 5 bases remained unmatched. The CDR3 protein is CAISNRQGHNSPLHF. CDR3 bases: TGTGCCATCAGTAATCGACAGGGGCATAATTCACCCCTCCACTTT.

The rearrangement links TRBV10-3 to TRBJ1-1; 7 nucleotides line up with TRBD1. Trimming cost V 0 bases and J 0 bases; bases outside gene matches: 7. CDR3 length: 17 amino acids. The germline gives CDR1 ENHRY, CDR2 SYGVKD. In DNA, the CDR3 is TGTGCCATCAGTGAGTCGGGGACAGCGGTTATGAACACTGAAGCTTTCTTT. Its protein is CAISESGTAVMNTEAFF.

This clone was observed a handful of times. Other DNA sequences in the same sample also yield this CDR3. The chain has TRBV7-9 and TRBJ2-3; 8 bases are a match to TRBD1. Germline V gene sequence: CDR1 SEHNR, CDR2 FQNEAQ (reference sequence). The V and J ends lost 5 bases and 3 bases, in that order; junction bases with no gene match: 4. This CDR3 contains 14 residues. The CDR3, as DNA: TGTGCCAGCAGCCTAGACAGGGGAACAGATACGCAGTATTTT. Residues: CASSLDRGTDTQYF. Full variable domain (outside the CDR3, taken from reference TRBV7-9 and TRBJ2-3): DTGVSQNPRHKITKRGQNVTFRCDPISEHNRLYWYRQTLGQGPEFLTYFQNEAQLEKSRLLSDRFSAERPKGSFSTLEIQRTEQGDSAMYLCASSLDRGTDTQYFGPGTRLTVL.

This clone showed up just a few times. The chain links TRBV27 to TRBJ1-6; D is perhaps TRBD1 (6 bases). The ends were cut back, 3 bases at V and 10 bases at J, with 13 bases in the middle. Germline values: CDR1 MNHEY, CDR2 SMNVEV (reference sequence). This CDR3 is 14 amino acids long. Here the CDR3 reads CASSFGGRKSPLHF. The CDR3 DNA is TGTGCCAGCAGTTTCGGGGGGCGGAAATCACCCCTCCACTTT.

The J gene is TRBJ2-5, the V gene TRBV28; maybe TRBD2 (6 bases). This CDR3 comprises 12 residues. V shed 7 bases and J shed 5 bases, with 11 bases lying between them. Germline V gene sequence: CDR1 MDHEN, CDR2 SYDVKM. CDR3 region: CASTIREETQYF. The CDR3 DNA reads TGTGCCAGCACTATTCGGGAGGAGACCCAGTACTTC.

This clone appeared a single time. The chain couples TRBV5-1 to TRBJ2-7, with 9 bases that match TRBD1. Germline values: CDR1 SGHRS, CDR2 YFSETQ. Unmatched junction bases numbered 9, after V lost 6 bases and J lost 8 bases. The CDR3 is 13 residues long. The CDR3 DNA reads TGCGCCAGCACCACAGGGGGCGCAGATAAGCAGTACTTC. This encodes CASTTGGADKQYF.

This rearrangement joins TRBV5-1 to TRBJ2-5; 7 nucleotides agree with TRBD1. Germline V CDR1 and CDR2: SGHRS, YFSETQ. J gave up 1 base and V 3 bases, and 3 bases lay outside the gene matches. This CDR3 spans 14 amino acids. CDR3 coding DNA: TGCGCCAGCAGCTCGACAGGGCTCCAAGAGACCCAGTACTTC. It yields the protein CASSSTGLQETQYF.

This clone was seen only a few times. V is TRBV6-1 and J is TRBJ2-7; D may be TRBD1 (6 bases). From germline, CDR1 is MNHNS and CDR2 SASEGT. With 7 bases removed from V and 2 bases from J, the gap between germline ends came to 15 bases. The CDR3 is 14 amino acids. The chain's CDR3 is CASTKGDTAYEQYF. CDR3 sequence (DNA): TGTGCCAGCACCAAAGGGGACACCGCCTACGAGCAGTACTTC.